Below, 2 T cell receptor beta chains from the same sample are listed, as sequenced in a study of blood T cell repertoires in COVID-19. Assay used: immunoSEQ multiplex PCR; TCRdb lists only in-frame clones, some missing. The sample lists about 76,000 clones; around four fifths were seen once. Sequences were obtained from peripheral blood. Every receptor here comes from a human donor in a cohort sampled during active COVID-19.

The V call is TRBV6-5, the J call TRBJ1-1; 7 bases agree with TRBD1. Losses at the gene ends were 7 bases for V and 0 bases for J; bases not matched to a gene: 5. The CDR3 is made up of 14 amino acids. CDR1 is MNHEY and CDR2 is SVGAGI in the germline V gene. CDR3 in amino acids: CASMDRSMNTEAFF. CDR3 nucleotide sequence: TGTGCCAGCATGGACAGGTCCATGAACACTGAAGCTTTCTTT.

The chain recombines TRBV4-1 with TRBJ1-5; 7 bases fit TRBD1. CDR1 and CDR2 (germline): MGHRA, YSYEKL. The CDR3 totals 14 residues. J lost 3 bases, V lost 4 bases, and 3 bases had no gene match. The CDR3, as DNA: TGCGCCAGCAGCCCCGGGACAGTCAATCAGCCCCAGCATTTT. Amino acids: CASSPGTVNQPQHF.